The T cell receptor beta chain described here comes from a study of control samples from healthy donors and cancer patients. Libraries were prepared by immunoSEQ multiplex PCR; TCRdb keeps only in-frame clonotypes and omits some of them. The table includes 90,000 to 110,000 clones, about 80% detected once. Remarks on this clone: The sample contains more than one DNA sequence encoding this CDR3.

The sample was blood. The sequence came from a woman aged 45-60 years in good health.

Here the CDR3 DNA reads TGTGCCTGGAGTGCCGGAGGAAACACCATATATTTT. Translating gives CAWSAGGNTIYF. The gene calls are TRBV30 and TRBJ1-3; D uncertain. The germline CDR1 and CDR2 sequences are GTSNPN and SVGIG (reference sequence). CDR3 length: 12 amino acids. Trimming took off 1 base at V and 4 bases at J, with 5 bases between the two ends.